Listed below are T cell receptor beta chains from one sample, sequenced in a study of T cell responses to AZD1222 COVID-19 vaccine. Produced via immunoSEQ multiplex PCR; TCRdb's table is partial and in-frame only. Here the sample spans some 120,000 clones, about 89% being singletons. This specimen consisted of peripheral blood, obtained on day 0 of AZD1222 vaccination. The receptors derive from an adult in good health. The CDR3 runs from the conserved cysteine through the conserved F or W. A D gene is named only where the DNA matches it firmly.

NA,TRBV11-2,TRBJ2-7,TGTGCCAGCAGCTTTTTGCGATTCTACGAGCAGTACTTC,CASSFLRFYEQYF
TRBD1,TRBV4-1,TRBJ1-2,TGCGCCAGCAGCCAAGTGGGACAGAGATTATCTGGCTACACCTTC,CASSQVGQRLSGYTF
NA,TRBV2,TRBJ1-1,TGTGCCAGCAGCTCGGGACGGGGGAACACTGAAGCTTTCTTT,CASSSGRGNTEAFF
TRBD2,TRBV5-4,TRBJ2-1,TGTGCCAGCCTTCCTAGCGGTAGCTCCTACAATGAGCAGTTCTTC,CASLPSGSSYNEQFF
NA,TRBV3-1/TRBV3-2,TRBJ1-2,TGTGCCAGCAGCCAAGGGGGGGCAGGGGCTAACTATGGCTACACCTTC,CASSQGGAGANYGYTF
NA,TRBV24-1,TRBJ1-2,TGTGCCACCAGTGGAGGGGGGATGGAGGCCTATGGCTACACCTTC,CATSGGGMEAYGYTF
NA,TRBV7-2,TRBJ1-3,TGTGCCAGCAGCTTAGACGGGAACCCCTCTGGAAACACCATATATTTT,CASSLDGNPSGNTIYF
NA,TRBV30,TRBJ1-3,TGTGCCTGGACCAGCAATCGGTCTGGAAACACCATATATTTT,CAWTSNRSGNTIYF
NA,TRBV27,TRBJ1-6,TGTGCCAGCAGGCCATATGAGAGTAATTCACCCCTCCACTTT,CASRPYESNSPLHF
NA,TRBV23-1,TRBJ2-6,TGCGCCAGCAGTCAATCCTTGAAAGTGGCCAACGTCCTGACTTTC,CASSQSLKVANVLTF
TRBD1,TRBV30,TRBJ2-7,TGTGCCTGGAGTGTACAGACAGGGGCCGAGCAGTACTTC,CAWSVQTGAEQYF
TRBD1,TRBV19,TRBJ1-2,TGTGCCAGTAGTAAAGACAGGGGGCGAGGCTATGGCTACACCTTC,CASSKDRGRGYGYTF
NA,TRBV19,TRBJ1-1,TGTGCCAGTAGATTTGAGGTGTACACTGAAGCTTTCTTT,CASRFEVYTEAFF
NA,TRBV4-1,TRBJ1-1,TGCGCCAGCAGCCTGCAGGGGCACACTGAAGCTTTCTTT,CASSLQGHTEAFF
NA,TRBV18,TRBJ2-7,TGTGCCAGCTCACCCGACCTATACGAGCAGTACTTC,CASSPDLYEQYF
NA,TRBV7-9,TRBJ2-1,TGTGCCAGCAGCTTAGGCGAGCAGTTCTTC,CASSLGEQFF
TRBD1,TRBV19,TRBJ2-2,TGTGCCAGTAGTCCCCGGACAGGGGGCACCGGGGAGCTGTTTTTT,CASSPRTGGTGELFF
NA,TRBV16,TRBJ2-7,TGTGCCAGCGTTGACGTCCTGGACTACGAGCAGTACTTC,CASVDVLDYEQYF
NA,TRBV6-5,TRBJ2-7,TGTGCCAGCAGGGCCGGGATCACCTACGAGCAGTACTTC,CASRAGITYEQYF
NA,TRBV6-5,TRBJ2-1,TGTGCCAGCAGCGAGGGGGGCGGAGACTACAATGAGCAGTTCTTC,CASSEGGGDYNEQFF